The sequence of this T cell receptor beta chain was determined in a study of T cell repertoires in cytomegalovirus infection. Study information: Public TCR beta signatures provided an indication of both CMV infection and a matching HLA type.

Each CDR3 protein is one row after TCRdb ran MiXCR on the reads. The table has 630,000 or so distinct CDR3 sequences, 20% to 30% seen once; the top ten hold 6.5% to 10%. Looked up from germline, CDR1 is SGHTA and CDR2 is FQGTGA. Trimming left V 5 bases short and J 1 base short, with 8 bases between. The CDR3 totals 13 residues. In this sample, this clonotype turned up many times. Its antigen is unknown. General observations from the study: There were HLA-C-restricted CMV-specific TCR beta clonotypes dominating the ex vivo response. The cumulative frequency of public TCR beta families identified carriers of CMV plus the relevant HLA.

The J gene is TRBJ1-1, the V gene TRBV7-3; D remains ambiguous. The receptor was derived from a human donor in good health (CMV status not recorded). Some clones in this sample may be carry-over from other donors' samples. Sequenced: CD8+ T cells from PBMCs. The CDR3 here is CASSKSRNTEAFF. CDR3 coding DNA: TGTGCCAGCAGCAAATCACGGAACACTGAAGCTTTCTTT. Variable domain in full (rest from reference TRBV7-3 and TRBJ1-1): GAGVSQTPSNKVTEKGKYVELRCDPISGHTALYWYRQSLGQGPEFLIYFQGTGAADDSGLPNDRFFAVRPEGSVSTLKIQRTERGDSAVYLCASSKSRNTEAFFGQGTRLTVV.